The present T cell receptor (beta chain) was sequenced within a study of human T cells and chemical hapten exposure. The time point denotes: patch test 2, 6 weeks after DPC sensitization. Treatment of the sample: therapeutic diphenylcyclopropenone sensitization with weekly scalp DPC. This clonotype was counted at least ten times. The CDR3 is 14 amino acids. Germline CDR1 and CDR2: SGHVS and FQNEAQ. With V trimmed by 5 bases and J by 3 bases, 7 bases remained unmatched. One entry per CDR3 protein results from TCRdb running MiXCR on the RACE reads. The profile covers roughly 50,000 distinct CDR3 sequences, with about 10% appearing a single time and approximately 1.6% taken by the ten largest.

The specimen comprised whole blood, sampled in connection with sensitization to the hapten diphenylcyclopropenone (DPC). V gene TRBV7-8 combines with J gene TRBJ2-7; 7 nucleotides align to TRBD1. The origin of this receptor is a woman aged 45-59 years with alopecia areata. Some clones in this sample may be carry-over from other donors' samples. CDR3 in amino acids: CASSLIDRVYEQYF. DNA of the CDR3: TGTGCCAGCAGCCTTATTGACAGGGTCTACGAGCAGTACTTC.